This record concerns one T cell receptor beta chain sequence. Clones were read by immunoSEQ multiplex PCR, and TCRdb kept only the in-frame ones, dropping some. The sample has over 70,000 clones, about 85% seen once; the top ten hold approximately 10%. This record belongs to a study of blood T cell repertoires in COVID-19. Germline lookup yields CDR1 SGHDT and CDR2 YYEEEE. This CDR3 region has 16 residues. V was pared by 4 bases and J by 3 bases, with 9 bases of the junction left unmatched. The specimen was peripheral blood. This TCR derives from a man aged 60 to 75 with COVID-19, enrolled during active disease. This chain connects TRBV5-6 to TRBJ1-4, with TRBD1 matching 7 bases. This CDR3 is CASSRQGFSANEKLFF. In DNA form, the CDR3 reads TGTGCCAGCAGCCGACAGGGATTTTCAGCTAATGAAAAACTGTTTTTT.